This TCR beta chain was captured by sequencing in a study of T cells in narcolepsy. Study results and caveats: Autoreactive HCRT-specific and TRIB2-specific clonotypes were marked in same-patient CSF-versus-blood CD4+ comparisons.

The assay was immunoSEQ multiplex PCR, and TCRdb's table has in-frame clones only and misses some. This repertoire shows 15,000 or so clones, 55% to 75% found once; its top ten account for 11% to 15%. The J segment lost 12 bases and the V segment lost 1 base, leaving 0 bases of the junction unmatched. The CDR3 runs to 11 residues. The germline V gene has CDR1 MGHDK and CDR2 SYGVNS. About this clone itself: The antigen is unknown.

The receptor was derived from a human donor with narcolepsy. Sequenced input: CD45RA- memory CD8+ T cells from PBMCs. The chain has TRBV25-1 and TRBJ2-1; 7 bases are shared with TRBD1. The CDR3 DNA follows: TGTGCCAGCAGTGAATGGGACAGGCAGTTCTTC. This encodes CASSEWDRQFF.